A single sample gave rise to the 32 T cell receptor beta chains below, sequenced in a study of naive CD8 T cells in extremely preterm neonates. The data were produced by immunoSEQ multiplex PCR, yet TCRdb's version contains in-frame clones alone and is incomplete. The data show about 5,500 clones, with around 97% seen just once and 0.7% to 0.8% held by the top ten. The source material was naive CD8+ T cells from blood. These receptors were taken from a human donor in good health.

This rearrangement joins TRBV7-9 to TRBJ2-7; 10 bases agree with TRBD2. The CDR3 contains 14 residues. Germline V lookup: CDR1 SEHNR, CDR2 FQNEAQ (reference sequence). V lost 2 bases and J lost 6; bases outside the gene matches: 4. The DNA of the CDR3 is TGTGCCAGCAGCTTACGAGCGGGGGGGCCCGAGCAGTACTTC. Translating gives CASSLRAGGPEQYF.

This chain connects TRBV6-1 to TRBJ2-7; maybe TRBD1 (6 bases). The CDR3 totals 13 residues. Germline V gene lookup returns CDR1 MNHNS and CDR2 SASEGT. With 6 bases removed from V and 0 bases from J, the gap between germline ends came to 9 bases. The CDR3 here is CASRDRSSYEQYV. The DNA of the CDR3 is TGTGCCAGCAGGGACAGAAGCTCCTACGAGCAGTACGTC.

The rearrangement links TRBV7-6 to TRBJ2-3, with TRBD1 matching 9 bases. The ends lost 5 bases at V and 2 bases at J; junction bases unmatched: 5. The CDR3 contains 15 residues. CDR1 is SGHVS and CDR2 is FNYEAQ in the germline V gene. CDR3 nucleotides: TGTGCCAGCAGCGATGGACAGGGGAACACAGATACGCAGTATTTT. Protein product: CASSDGQGNTDTQYF.

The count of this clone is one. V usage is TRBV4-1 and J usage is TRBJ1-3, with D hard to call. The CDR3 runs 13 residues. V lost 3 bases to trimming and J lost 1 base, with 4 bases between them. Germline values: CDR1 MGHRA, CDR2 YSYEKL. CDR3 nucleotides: TGCGCCAGCAGCCAGACATCTGGAAACACCATATATTTT. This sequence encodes CASSQTSGNTIYF.

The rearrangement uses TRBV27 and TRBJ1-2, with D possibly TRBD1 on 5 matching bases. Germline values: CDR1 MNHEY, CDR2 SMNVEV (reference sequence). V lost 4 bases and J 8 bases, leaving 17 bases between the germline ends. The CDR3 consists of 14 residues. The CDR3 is CASSYDSSPWGYTF. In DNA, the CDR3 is TGTGCCAGCAGTTACGACAGCTCGCCTTGGGGCTACACCTTC.

CDR3 protein: CASSWSPGQPQHF. The CDR3 bases are TGTGCCAGCAGTTGGTCCCCCGGTCAGCCCCAGCATTTT. This chain links TRBV27 with TRBJ1-5; no definite D call. Per germline, CDR1 MNHEY and CDR2 SMNVEV (reference sequence). Trimming left V 4 bases short and J 6 bases short, with 10 bases between. The CDR3 runs to 13 residues.

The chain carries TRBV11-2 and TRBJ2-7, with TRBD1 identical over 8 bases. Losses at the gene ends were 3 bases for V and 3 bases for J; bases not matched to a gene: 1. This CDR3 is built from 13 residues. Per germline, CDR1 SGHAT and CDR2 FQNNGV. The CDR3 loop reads CASSLGQDYEQYV. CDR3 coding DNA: TGTGCCAGCAGCTTGGGACAGGACTACGAGCAGTACGTC.

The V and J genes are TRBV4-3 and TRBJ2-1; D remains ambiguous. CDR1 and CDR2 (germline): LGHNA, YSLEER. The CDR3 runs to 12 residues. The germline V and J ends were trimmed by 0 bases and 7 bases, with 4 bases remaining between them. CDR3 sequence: CASSQDENEQFF. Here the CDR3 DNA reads TGCGCCAGCAGCCAAGATGAGAATGAGCAGTTCTTC.

CDR3 protein: CASSDRGISYNEQFF. CDR3 nucleotide sequence: TGTGCCAGCAGCGACCGGGGGATCTCCTACAATGAGCAGTTCTTC. V is TRBV5-8 and J is TRBJ2-1; a possible D gene is TRBD2 (6 bases). The germline V gene encodes CDR1 SGHTS and CDR2 YDEGEE. Trimming took off 4 bases at V and 0 bases at J, with 11 bases between the two ends. This CDR3 spans 15 amino acids.

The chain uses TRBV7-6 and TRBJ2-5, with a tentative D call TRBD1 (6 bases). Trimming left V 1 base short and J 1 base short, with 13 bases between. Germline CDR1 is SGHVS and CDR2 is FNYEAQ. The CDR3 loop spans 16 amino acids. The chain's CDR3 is CASSLGGKGVQETQYF. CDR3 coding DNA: TGTGCCAGCAGCTTAGGGGGCAAGGGGGTCCAAGAGACCCAGTACTTC.

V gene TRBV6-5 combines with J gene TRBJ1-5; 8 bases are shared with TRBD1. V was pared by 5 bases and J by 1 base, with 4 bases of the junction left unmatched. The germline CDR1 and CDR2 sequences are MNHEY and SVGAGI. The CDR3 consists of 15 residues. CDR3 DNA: TGTGCCAGCAGTCCCGGACAGGGAAGCAATCAGCCCCAGCATTTT. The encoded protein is CASSPGQGSNQPQHF.

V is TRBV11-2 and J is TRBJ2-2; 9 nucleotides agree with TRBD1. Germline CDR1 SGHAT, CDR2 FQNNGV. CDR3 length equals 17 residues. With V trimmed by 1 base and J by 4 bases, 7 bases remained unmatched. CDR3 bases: TGTGCCAGCAGCTTAGGTCCCGGGACAGGGTTCACCGGGGAGCTGTTTTTT. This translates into CASSLGPGTGFTGELFF.

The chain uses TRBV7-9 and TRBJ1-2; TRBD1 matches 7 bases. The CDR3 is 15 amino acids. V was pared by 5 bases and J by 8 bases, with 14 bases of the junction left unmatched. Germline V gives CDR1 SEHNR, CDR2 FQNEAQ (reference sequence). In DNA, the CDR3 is TGTGCCAGCAGCCTCGGGACAGCTCCCATCCCAGGCTACACCTTC. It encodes CASSLGTAPIPGYTF.

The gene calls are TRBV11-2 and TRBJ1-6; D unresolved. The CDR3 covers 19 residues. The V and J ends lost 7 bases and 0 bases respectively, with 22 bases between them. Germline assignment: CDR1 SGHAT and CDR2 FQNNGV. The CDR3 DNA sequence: TGTGCCAGCACCGCTCGGTCCCCCTCGGGGAGCTCCTATAATTCACCCCTCCACTTT. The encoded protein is CASTARSPSGSSYNSPLHF.

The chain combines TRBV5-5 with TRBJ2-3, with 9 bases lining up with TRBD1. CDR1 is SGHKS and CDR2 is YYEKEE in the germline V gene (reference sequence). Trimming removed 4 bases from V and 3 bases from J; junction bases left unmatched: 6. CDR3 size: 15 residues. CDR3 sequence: CASSEGQGFTDTQYF. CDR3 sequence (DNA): TGTGCCAGCAGCGAGGGACAGGGTTTTACAGATACGCAGTATTTT.

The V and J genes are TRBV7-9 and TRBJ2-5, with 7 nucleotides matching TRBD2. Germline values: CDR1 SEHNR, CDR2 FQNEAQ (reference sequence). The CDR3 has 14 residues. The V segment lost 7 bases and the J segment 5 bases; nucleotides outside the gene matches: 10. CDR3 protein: CASTPGREEETQYF. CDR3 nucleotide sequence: TGTGCCAGCACGCCAGGGAGGGAAGAGGAGACCCAGTACTTC.

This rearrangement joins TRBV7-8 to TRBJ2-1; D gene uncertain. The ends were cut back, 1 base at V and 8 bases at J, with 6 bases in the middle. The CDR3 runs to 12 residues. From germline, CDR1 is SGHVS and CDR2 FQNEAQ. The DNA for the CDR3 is TGTGCCAGCAGCTTAGTAGCAGATGAGCAGTTCTTC. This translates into CASSLVADEQFF.

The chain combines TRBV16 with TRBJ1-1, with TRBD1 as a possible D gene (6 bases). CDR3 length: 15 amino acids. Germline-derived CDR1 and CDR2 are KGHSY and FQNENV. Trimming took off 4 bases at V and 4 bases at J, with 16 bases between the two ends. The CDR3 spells CASSLSQGGGTEAFF. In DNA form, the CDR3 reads TGTGCCAGCAGCCTCTCACAGGGTGGCGGCACTGAAGCTTTCTTT.

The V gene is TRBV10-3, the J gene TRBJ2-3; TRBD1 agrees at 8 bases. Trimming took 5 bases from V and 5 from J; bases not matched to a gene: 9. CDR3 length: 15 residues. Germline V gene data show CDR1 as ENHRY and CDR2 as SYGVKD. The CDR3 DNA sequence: TGTGCCATCAGTCCTACAGGGGGAGTAGGAGATACGCAGTATTTT. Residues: CAISPTGGVGDTQYF.

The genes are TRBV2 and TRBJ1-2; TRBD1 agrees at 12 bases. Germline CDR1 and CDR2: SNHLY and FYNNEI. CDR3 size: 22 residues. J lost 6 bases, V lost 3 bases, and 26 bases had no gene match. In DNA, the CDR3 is TGTGCCAGCAGTGATCTCCGCCGTTTAACCGGGACAGGGGGCGTAAGTGGGGATGGCTACACCTTC. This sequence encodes CASSDLRRLTGTGGVSGDGYTF. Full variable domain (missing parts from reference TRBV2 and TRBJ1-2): EPEVTQTPSHQVTQMGQEVILRCVPISNHLYFYWYRQILGQKVEFLVSFYNNEISEKSEIFDDQFSVERPDGSNFTLKIRSTKLEDSAMYFCASSDLRRLTGTGGVSGDGYTFGSGTRLTVV.

CDR3: CASSLAGGDEQYF. The CDR3 DNA reads as TGCGCCAGCAGCTTGGCCGGGGGGGACGAGCAGTACTTC. The genes are TRBV5-1 and TRBJ2-7, with 8 bases fitting TRBD2. With 0 bases clipped from V and 5 bases from J, the junction kept 1 base outside the gene matches. Germline V CDR1 and CDR2: SGHRS, YFSETQ. CDR3 length: 13 residues.

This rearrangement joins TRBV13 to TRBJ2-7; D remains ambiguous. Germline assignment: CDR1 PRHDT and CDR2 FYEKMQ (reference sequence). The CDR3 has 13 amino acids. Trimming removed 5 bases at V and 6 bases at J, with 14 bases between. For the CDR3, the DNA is TGTGCCAGCAGCCCTCGCCCCGGCGGCGAGCAGTACTTC. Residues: CASSPRPGGEQYF. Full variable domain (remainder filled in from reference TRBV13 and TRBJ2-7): AAGVIQSPRHLIKEKRETATLKCYPIPRHDTVYWYQQGPGQDPQFLISFYEKMQSDKGSIPDRFSAQQFSDYHSELNMSSLELGDSALYFCASSPRPGGEQYFGPGTRLTVT.

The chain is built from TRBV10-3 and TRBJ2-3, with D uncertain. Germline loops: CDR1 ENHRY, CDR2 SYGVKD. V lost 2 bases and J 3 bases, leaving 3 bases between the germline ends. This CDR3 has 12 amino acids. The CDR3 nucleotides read TGTGCCATCAGTGAGGAGACAGATACGCAGTATTTT. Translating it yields CAISEETDTQYF.

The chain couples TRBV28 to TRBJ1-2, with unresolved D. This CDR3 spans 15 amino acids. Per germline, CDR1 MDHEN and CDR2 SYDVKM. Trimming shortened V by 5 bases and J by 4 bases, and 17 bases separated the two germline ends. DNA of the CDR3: TGTGCCAGCAGTCTAATACGGGAGCCCACCTATGGCTACACCTTC. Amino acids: CASSLIREPTYGYTF.

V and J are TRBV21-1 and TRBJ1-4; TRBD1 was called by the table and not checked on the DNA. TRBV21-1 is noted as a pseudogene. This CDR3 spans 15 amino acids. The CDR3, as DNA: TGTGCCAGCAGCACCTGGGACAGGAGGAACGAAAAACTGTTTTTT. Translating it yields CASSTWDRRNEKLFF.

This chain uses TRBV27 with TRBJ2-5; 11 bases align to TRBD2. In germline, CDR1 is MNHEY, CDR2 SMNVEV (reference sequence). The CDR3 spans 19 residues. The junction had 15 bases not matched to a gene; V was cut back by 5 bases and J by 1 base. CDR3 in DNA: TGTGCCAGCAGTGCTACTAGCGGGGGCGGATTATATCGCCAAGAGACCCAGTACTTC. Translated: CASSATSGGGLYRQETQYF.

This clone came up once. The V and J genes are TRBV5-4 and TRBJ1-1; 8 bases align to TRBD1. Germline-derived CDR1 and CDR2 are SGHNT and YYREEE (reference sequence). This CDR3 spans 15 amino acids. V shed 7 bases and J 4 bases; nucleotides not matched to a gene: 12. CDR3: CASGLLTGDGTEAFF. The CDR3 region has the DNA TGTGCCAGCGGGCTACTGACAGGGGACGGCACTGAAGCTTTCTTT. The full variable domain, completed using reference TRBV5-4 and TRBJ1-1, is ETGVTQSPTHLIKTRGQQVTLRCSSQSGHNTVSWYQQALGQGPQFIFQYYREEENGRGNFPPRFSGLQFPNYSSELNVNALELDDSALYLCASGLLTGDGTEAFFGQGTRLTVV.

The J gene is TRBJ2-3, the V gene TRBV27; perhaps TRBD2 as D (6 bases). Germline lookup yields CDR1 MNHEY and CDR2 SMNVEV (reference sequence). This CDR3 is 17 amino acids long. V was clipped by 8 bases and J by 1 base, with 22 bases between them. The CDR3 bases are TGTGCCAGCTCCGACCTAGGCATGGGGGGAGGCACAGATACGCAGTATTTT. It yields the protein CASSDLGMGGGTDTQYF.

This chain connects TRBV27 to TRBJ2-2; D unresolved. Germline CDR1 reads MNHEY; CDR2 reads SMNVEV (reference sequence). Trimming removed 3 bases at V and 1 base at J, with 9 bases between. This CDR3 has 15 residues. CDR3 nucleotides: TGTGCCAGCAGTTTTGCAGGTTGGAACACCGGGGAGCTGTTTTTT. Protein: CASSFAGWNTGELFF.

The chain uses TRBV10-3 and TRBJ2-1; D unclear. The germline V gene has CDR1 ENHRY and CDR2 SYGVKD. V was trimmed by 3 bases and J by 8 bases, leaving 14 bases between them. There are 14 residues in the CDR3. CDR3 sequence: CAISDGSFVDEQFF. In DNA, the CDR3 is TGTGCCATCAGTGATGGCAGTTTTGTCGATGAGCAGTTCTTC.

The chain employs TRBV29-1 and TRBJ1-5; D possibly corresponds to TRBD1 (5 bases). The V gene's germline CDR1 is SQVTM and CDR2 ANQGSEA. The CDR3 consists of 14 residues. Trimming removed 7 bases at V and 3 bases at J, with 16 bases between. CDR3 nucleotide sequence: TGCAGCGCCATCGGGGGGGAGGACAATCAGCCCCAGCATTTT. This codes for CSAIGGEDNQPQHF. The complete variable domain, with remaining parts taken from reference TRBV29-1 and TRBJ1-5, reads SAVISQKPSRDICQRGTSLTIQCQVDSQVTMMFWYRQQPGQSLTLIATANQGSEATYESGFVIDKFPISRPNLTFSTLTVSNMSPEDSSIYLCSAIGGEDNQPQHFGDGTRLSIL.

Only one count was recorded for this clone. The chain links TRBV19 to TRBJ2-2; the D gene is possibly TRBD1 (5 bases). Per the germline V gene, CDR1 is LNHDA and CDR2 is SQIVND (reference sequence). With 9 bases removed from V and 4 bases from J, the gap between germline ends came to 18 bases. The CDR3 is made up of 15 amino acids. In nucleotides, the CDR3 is TGTGCCAGCGAATCTCTGCAGGGTCCCACCGGGGAGCTGTTTTTT. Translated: CASESLQGPTGELFF.